Listed below are T cell receptor beta chains from one sample, sequenced in a study of blood T cells in healthy people across ages. TCRdb reanalysed the 5' RACE reads using MiXCR and keeps one entry per CDR3 protein. The sample includes some 710,000 distinct CDR3 sequences, around 45% of them seen just once. The sample was blood. These receptor sequences come from a man at least 80 years old in good health. Each CDR3 is given without its conserved first and last residue. The D gene is left open where the match is weak.

V gene	D gene	J gene	CDR3 length	CDR3 protein
TRBV29-1	.	TRBJ2-2	13	SVSARLPGTGELF
TRBV4-2	TRBD2	TRBJ2-7	16	ASSQDLLAGGSSYEQY
TRBV3-1	TRBD1	TRBJ1-2	12	ASSQATGESGYT
TRBV2	TRBD2	TRBJ2-7	12	ASRGGTGVGEQY
TRBV2	.	TRBJ2-1	10	ASRPTGDEQF
TRBV15	.	TRBJ1-2	13	ATSRDGVFNYGYT
TRBV4-3	TRBD1	TRBJ2-1	15	ASSQDPAGGSYNEQF
TRBV7-3	.	TRBJ2-1	13	ASSLERSSYNEQF
TRBV9	.	TRBJ1-1	11	ASSATGTSEAF
TRBV5-1	.	TRBJ2-1	12	ASSFWVSSNEQF
TRBV12-5	TRBD2	TRBJ2-1	12	ASGLGLAADEQF
TRBV29-1	TRBD1	TRBJ2-4	11	SVPGQGVREQY
TRBV6-1	.	TRBJ1-1	10	ASKQVNTEAF
TRBV20-1	.	TRBJ1-2	11	TMNRGRVDGYT
TRBV20-1	.	TRBJ1-4	13	SARDPRTSNEKLF
TRBV6-2/TRBV6-3	TRBD1	TRBJ2-5	15	ASSYSRGTGDEETQY
TRBV7-2	.	TRBJ2-3	12	ASSLQLPLDTQY
TRBV12-3/TRBV12-4	.	TRBJ2-2	14	ASSSGTGLITGELF
TRBV7-3	TRBD2	TRBJ2-7	14	ASSLTSASGSDEQY
TRBV7-3	TRBD2	TRBJ2-3	15	ASSLTGREATTDTQY
TRBV9	.	TRBJ2-1	12	ASSVVGAHWEQF
TRBV20-1	.	TRBJ2-5	10	SASGQQEAQY
TRBV5-1	.	TRBJ2-1	17	ASSGQATDEVRSYNEQF
TRBV3-1	.	TRBJ1-2	12	ASSQDKGLGGYT
TRBV6-5	.	TRBJ1-1	13	ASRLGHTMNTEAF
TRBV29-1	.	TRBJ2-7	10	SAAGVPYEQY
TRBV9	.	TRBJ2-5	13	ASSPTPTRSETQY
TRBV10-3	TRBD1	TRBJ2-5	14	AISPRQGPSFETQY
TRBV7-2	.	TRBJ2-1	10	ASNSDRYEQF
TRBV7-2	TRBD2	TRBJ2-5	14	ASSLAPFSGRETQY
TRBV30	.	TRBJ2-5	11	AWSKDSLGEQY
TRBV27	.	TRBJ2-1	9	ASSRHNEQF
TRBV12-3/TRBV12-4	.	TRBJ1-1	10	ASSWANTEAF
TRBV2	.	TRBJ2-3	12	ASSELMGTDTQY
TRBV5-5	.	TRBJ1-2	13	ASSLDRWTGYGYT
TRBV7-2	.	TRBJ1-2	13	ASSLVQGGGYGYT
TRBV7-2	TRBD2	TRBJ2-7	18	ASSSGLREGRGTIYNEQY
TRBV14	TRBD2	TRBJ2-7	15	ASSIIGTSGPSYEQY
TRBV29-1	.	TRBJ2-3	11	SVDGDGTDTQY
TRBV5-1	TRBD1	TRBJ1-2	13	ASSSDRGRWYGYT
TRBV28	.	TRBJ1-4	12	ASSYSDGSEKLF
TRBV12-3/TRBV12-4	.	TRBJ1-4	12	ASGGLFGDEKLF
TRBV7-2	.	TRBJ1-6	13	ASSLSASYNSPLH
TRBV20-1	.	TRBJ2-7	12	STSRGGLVYEQY
TRBV29-1	.	TRBJ2-7	10	SVEDGSYEQY
TRBV27	TRBD2	TRBJ2-7	13	ASSLHLAGTYEQY
TRBV29-1	TRBD1	TRBJ1-4	11	SVGDRGPEKLF
TRBV10-3	.	TRBJ2-7	13	AISEEAVVPYEQY
TRBV13	.	TRBJ2-7	14	ASSTLGPPWVNEQY
TRBV9	.	TRBJ2-7	13	ASSVQGISTYEQY
TRBV28	.	TRBJ1-2	12	ASNPVGGVYGYT
TRBV29-1	.	TRBJ2-1	10	SGEQNYNEQF
TRBV10-3	.	TRBJ2-5	13	AISDIERTQETQY
TRBV6-6	.	TRBJ1-4	12	ASSYIGTNEKLF
TRBV12-3/TRBV12-4	.	TRBJ2-7	10	ARHPPTYEQY
TRBV7-2	TRBD1	TRBJ1-5	13	ASSVRTGANQPQH
TRBV3-1	.	TRBJ1-6	13	ASSQGRARNSPLH
TRBV7-2	.	TRBJ2-1	13	ASSLGGLASNEQF
TRBV5-1	.	TRBJ1-6	13	ASSLPGADNSPLH